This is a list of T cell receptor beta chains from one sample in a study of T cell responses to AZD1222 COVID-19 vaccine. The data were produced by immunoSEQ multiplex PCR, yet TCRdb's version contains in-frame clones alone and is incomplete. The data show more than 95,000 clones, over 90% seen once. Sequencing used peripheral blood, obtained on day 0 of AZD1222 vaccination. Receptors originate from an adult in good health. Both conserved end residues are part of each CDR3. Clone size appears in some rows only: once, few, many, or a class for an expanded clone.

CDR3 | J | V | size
CASSPRGFGYTF | TRBJ1-2 | TRBV7-9 | -
CASSLAVAGGNIQYF | TRBJ2-4 | TRBV7-2 | -
CASSRSTGAVQETQYF | TRBJ2-5 | TRBV3-1/TRBV3-2 | -
CSVGGRLNTEAFF | TRBJ1-1 | TRBV29-1 | -
CASRGRSNTEAFF | TRBJ1-1 | TRBV6-5 | -
CASSLDGTGAYEQYF | TRBJ2-7 | TRBV11-2 | -
CASGGTLYSNQPQHF | TRBJ1-5 | TRBV28 | -
CASSKTGATEAFF | TRBJ1-1 | TRBV6-7 | -
CASSVGRQGADEQFF | TRBJ2-1 | TRBV9 | -
CASSYIPGQGYTF | TRBJ1-2 | TRBV27 | -
CASSIRGGDTEAFF | TRBJ1-1 | TRBV6-5 | -
CASSMTASSYNSPLHF | TRBJ1-6 | TRBV19 | once
CASRIYSNQPQHF | TRBJ1-5 | TRBV2 | -
CASSETAGPGRNSPLHF | TRBJ1-6 | TRBV7-3 | -
CASSKASHTGYNEQFF | TRBJ2-1 | TRBV7-2 | -
CASSLEAGAYNEQFF | TRBJ2-1 | TRBV5-1 | -
CASSAGDTARTDTQYF | TRBJ2-3 | TRBV7-9 | -
CASSLVGEQFF | TRBJ2-1 | TRBV7-2 | once
CSVVVTSSSEQYF | TRBJ2-7 | TRBV29-1 | few
CSARTSAIADGYNEQFF | TRBJ2-1 | TRBV29-1 | -
CASSLGTHQPQHF | TRBJ1-5 | TRBV7-9 | -
CASSLFGLAGAMGNEQFF | TRBJ2-1 | TRBV11-2 | -
CASSEAEGRYQPQHF | TRBJ1-5 | TRBV6-1 | -
CASSLLGLSDGANVLTF | TRBJ2-6 | TRBV5-6 | -
CASSAGGGPTSYEQYF | TRBJ2-7 | TRBV9 | once
CASSLKRGLGNTIYF | TRBJ1-3 | TRBV7-8 | -
CASTDGRRPNQPQHF | TRBJ1-5 | TRBV19 | -
CASSRAGEHTGELFF | TRBJ2-2 | TRBV5-1 | -
CASRPPRGNYGYTF | TRBJ1-2 | TRBV6-5 | -
CASSLSPSTGTYEQYF | TRBJ2-7 | TRBV27 | -
CASSEHRELFF | TRBJ2-2 | TRBV10-2 | few
CATQNGLANEKLFF | TRBJ1-4 | TRBV2 | -
CAWGVHGELFF | TRBJ2-2 | TRBV30 | -
CASSPPLAGVKSEQFF | TRBJ2-1 | TRBV18 | -
CASSLLVASPLHF | TRBJ1-6 | TRBV7-2 | -
CASSPAGGGNTIYF | TRBJ1-3 | TRBV6-5 | -
CASSPWGRLEQYF | TRBJ2-7 | TRBV5-6 | -
CARPAPGPTSANTGELFF | TRBJ2-2 | TRBV19 | -
CASSPPSREGETQYF | TRBJ2-5 | TRBV18 | -
CAISGTGSGEKLFF | TRBJ1-4 | TRBV10-3 | -
CASRRFIGQGWATNEKLFF | TRBJ1-4 | TRBV27 | -
CASSLFSQFGGQFF | TRBJ2-1 | TRBV7-3 | -
CASSPAGGGPLNEQFF | TRBJ2-1 | TRBV25-1 | -
CASSWEAAPEAFF | TRBJ1-1 | TRBV6-6 | -
CASSLVPGANVLTF | TRBJ2-6 | TRBV6-2/TRBV6-3 | few
CASSRDFGLSSYNEQFF | TRBJ2-1 | TRBV5-1 | few
CASSEVVGGEQYF | TRBJ2-7 | TRBV6-1 | -
CATLSRTGLDTQYF | TRBJ2-3 | TRBV2 | -
CATSRAGGQGEKLFF | TRBJ1-4 | TRBV15 | -
CASSLGVNEQFF | TRBJ2-1 | TRBV7-9 | -
CASSSRAGEPYEQYF | TRBJ2-7 | TRBV4-1 | few
CAVGPGTDTQYF | TRBJ2-3 | TRBV7-7 | -